This section outlines one T cell receptor (beta chain) sequence together with its context. The antigen is undetermined. 60 Vbeta and 13 Jbeta primers were used in PCR. TCRdb's copy holds only in-frame clones and misses some; the assay was immunoSEQ multiplex PCR. This table has some 150,000 clones, about 80% appearing once. The CDR3 covers 12 residues. The germline V gene encodes CDR1 GTSNPN and CDR2 SVGIG (reference sequence). V lost 1 base, J lost 3 bases, and 6 bases lay in between. The sample originates from a study of cytomegalovirus exposure and HLA in healthy donors. Study findings and constraints: When analyzed later, a missense DCLRE1C variant was found to be linked to TCR beta V- and J-gene trimming. Sequence variants that were highly shared formed a cluster that was likely a sequencing artifact. Immune exposure was documented only through CMV serostatus.

The origin of this receptor is a male donor in good health and CMV-seronegative. Sample: PBMCs. The chain is built from TRBV30 and TRBJ1-2, with TRBD1 as a possible D gene (5 bases). The CDR3 sequence is CAWSGQHYGYTF. CDR3 nucleotides: TGTGCCTGGAGTGGACAGCACTATGGCTACACCTTC.